Listed below are T cell receptor beta chains from one sample, sequenced in a study of blood T cell repertoires in COVID-19. Only in-frame clones appear in the TCRdb table, and some are missing; sequencing was by immunoSEQ multiplex PCR. The sample has 20,000 to 25,000 clones, approximately 90% seen once. Sequenced material: peripheral blood. Receptors originate from a human donor with active COVID-19. The donor label of this sample is uncertain. Each CDR3 is given with its conserved first and last residue. The D gene is left open where the match is weak.

>TRBV19|TRBD2|TRBJ2-1
CASSSIGRTSGTYNEQFF
>TRBV6-5|TRBD1|TRBJ2-7
CASGRDRAYEQYF
>TRBV20-1|TRBD2|TRBJ2-1
CSASGSPSGRVNEQFF
>TRBV28|TRBD1|TRBJ1-1
CASSSVTGTGNTEAFF
>TRBV4-2|TRBD2|TRBJ2-1
CASSPAGTRGSYNEQFF
>TRBV11-2|-|TRBJ2-2
CASSSKGQDFSAGELFF
>TRBV7-8|-|TRBJ2-1
CASSPATGNEQFF
>TRBV19|-|TRBJ2-1
CASSVGGSSYNEQFF
>TRBV7-9|-|TRBJ2-1
CASSLESGYPREQFF
>TRBV10-3|TRBD1|TRBJ1-1
CAISPGQGGNTEAFF
>TRBV7-5|-|TRBJ2-1
CARSSGQEGEQFF
>TRBV7-2|TRBD2|TRBJ2-3
CASSVGLAGLSTDTQYF
>TRBV9|-|TRBJ2-1
CASSLGANEQFF
>TRBV7-9|-|TRBJ1-3
CASSLMQGFSGNTIYF
>TRBV13|-|TRBJ1-2
CASSANRDFNYGYTF
>TRBV7-3|TRBD2|TRBJ2-2
CASSPSGSSDTGELFF
>TRBV15|-|TRBJ1-1
CATKVDRFTEAFF
>TRBV2|-|TRBJ1-4
CASSQDNFVNFNEKLFF
>TRBV4-3|TRBD2|TRBJ2-7
CASSQATSGIYEQYF
>TRBV29-1|-|TRBJ1-2
CSVGERTYGYTF
>TRBV5-4|TRBD1|TRBJ1-1
CASSLGQGVTEAFF
>TRBV7-7|-|TRBJ2-7
CASSPPRRTGSSYEQYF
>TRBV6-5|-|TRBJ2-7
CATTQGWAYEQYF
>TRBV6-5|-|TRBJ1-1
CAGGRNTEAFF
>TRBV6-5|TRBD1|TRBJ2-7
CASSYSGGATYEQYF
>TRBV19|-|TRBJ2-7
CASSMSDSGQYF
>TRBV4-1|-|TRBJ1-5
CASSQNRVASLKPQHF
>TRBV14|TRBD2|TRBJ2-2
CASSLTSGSISGELFF